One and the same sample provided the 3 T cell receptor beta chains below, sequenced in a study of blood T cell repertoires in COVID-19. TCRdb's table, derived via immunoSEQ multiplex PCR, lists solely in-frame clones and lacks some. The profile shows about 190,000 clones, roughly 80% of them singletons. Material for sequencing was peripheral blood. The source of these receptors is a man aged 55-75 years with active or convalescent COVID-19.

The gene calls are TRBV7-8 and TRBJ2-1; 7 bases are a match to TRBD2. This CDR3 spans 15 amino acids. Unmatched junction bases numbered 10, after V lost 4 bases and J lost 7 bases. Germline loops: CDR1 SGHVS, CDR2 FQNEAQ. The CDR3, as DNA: TGTGCCAGCAGCTCTTGGGCGGGAGTAGGAAATGAGCAGTTCTTC. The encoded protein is CASSSWAGVGNEQFF.

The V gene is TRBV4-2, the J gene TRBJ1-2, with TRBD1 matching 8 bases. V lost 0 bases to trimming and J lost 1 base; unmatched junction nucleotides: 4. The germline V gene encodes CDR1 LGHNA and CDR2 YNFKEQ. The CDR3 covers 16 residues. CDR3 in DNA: TGTGCCAGCAGCCAAGATAGGACAGGGTTTAACTATGGCTACACCTTC. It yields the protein CASSQDRTGFNYGYTF.

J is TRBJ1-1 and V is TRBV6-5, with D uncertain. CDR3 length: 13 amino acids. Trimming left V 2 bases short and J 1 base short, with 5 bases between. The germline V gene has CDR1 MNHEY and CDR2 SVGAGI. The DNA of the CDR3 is TGTGCCAGCAGTTACACTGAGAACACTGAAGCTTTCTTT. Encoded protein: CASSYTENTEAFF.